The 27 T cell receptor beta chains below all came from one sample that was sequenced in a study of blood T cell repertoires in COVID-19. Using immunoSEQ multiplex PCR, the repertoire was profiled, and TCRdb retains in-frame clones only, with some absent. The sample consists of tens of thousands of clones, around 80% of them appearing once. Sequenced sample: peripheral blood. All receptors come from a man in his 70s with acute or convalescent COVID-19.

This clone has more than one count but fewer than ten. The chain uses TRBV10-2 and TRBJ2-7, with 8 bases matching TRBD2. Germline V gives CDR1 WSHSY, CDR2 SAAADI. The trim removed 4 bases at V and 0 bases at J, leaving 5 bases unmatched. The CDR3 contains 15 residues. CDR3 protein: CASSGAGVSSYEQYV. The CDR3 DNA reads as TGCGCCAGCAGTGGAGCGGGGGTGAGCTCCTACGAGCAGTACGTC.

This rearrangement joins TRBV5-8 to TRBJ1-5, with unresolved D. The germline V gene encodes CDR1 SGHTS and CDR2 YDEGEE. The CDR3 has 16 amino acids. V shed 0 bases and J shed 0 bases, with 10 bases lying between them. The DNA of the CDR3 is TGTGCCAGCAGCTTGGCCGTCTCCAGTAGCAATCAGCCCCAGCATTTT. Amino acid sequence: CASSLAVSSSNQPQHF.

The chain carries TRBV5-1 and TRBJ1-1; D may be TRBD1 (6 bases). In germline, CDR1 is SGHRS, CDR2 YFSETQ. V lost 0 bases, J lost 1 base, and 10 bases lay in between. This CDR3 is built from 15 residues. The CDR3 loop is CASSLVGTTNTEAFF. In DNA, the CDR3 is TGCGCCAGCAGCTTGGTGGGGACAACGAACACTGAAGCTTTCTTT. Combining the CDR3 with reference TRBV5-1 and TRBJ1-1 gives the whole variable domain KAGVTQTPRYLIKTRGQQVTLSCSPISGHRSVSWYQQTPGQGLQFLFEYFSETQRNKGNFPGRFSGRQFSNSRSEMNVSTLELGDSALYLCASSLVGTTNTEAFFGQGTRLTVV.

This chain uses TRBV28 with TRBJ2-5; TRBD2 matches 13 bases. This CDR3 region has 15 residues. The germline gives CDR1 MDHEN, CDR2 SYDVKM. Unmatched junction bases numbered 1, after V lost 5 bases and J lost 1 base. The CDR3 protein is CASSGLAGVQETQYF. The CDR3, as DNA: TGTGCCAGCAGTGGACTAGCGGGGGTCCAAGAGACCCAGTACTTC.

DNA of the CDR3: TGTGCCATCAGCCGTTTGGAGTCTAACTATGGCTACACCTTC. Protein sequence: CAISRLESNYGYTF. This chain connects TRBV10-3 to TRBJ1-2; D unclear. CDR1 ENHRY and CDR2 SYGVKD come from the germline V gene. This CDR3 comprises 14 residues. The V gene lost 6 bases and the J gene lost 0 bases, with 11 bases spanning the gap.

The V and J genes are TRBV7-2 and TRBJ1-2; D ambiguous. The germline gives CDR1 SGHTA, CDR2 FQGNSA. CDR3 length equals 16 residues. V shed 3 bases and J shed 8 bases, with 22 bases lying between them. CDR3 sequence: CASSFSSATTTGGYTF. CDR3 DNA sequence: TGTGCCAGCAGCTTTTCATCAGCGACCACCACGGGAGGCTACACCTTC.

The chain combines TRBV5-1 with TRBJ2-3; D possibly corresponds to TRBD1 (6 bases). Trimming removed 0 bases at V and 2 bases at J, with 10 bases between. The CDR3 loop spans 15 amino acids. Germline CDR1 and CDR2: SGHRS and YFSETQ. Here the CDR3 DNA reads TGCGCCAGCAGCTTGGATGGGGGCAACACAGATACGCAGTATTTT. Translating it yields CASSLDGGNTDTQYF.

V gene TRBV4-2 combines with J gene TRBJ2-5; 10 bases match TRBD2. V shed 4 bases, J shed 5 bases, and the junction held 7 bases outside the gene matches. Germline V gives CDR1 LGHNA, CDR2 YNFKEQ. There are 15 residues in the CDR3. CDR3 sequence: CASSPAGGLTETQYF. The CDR3 DNA reads as TGTGCCAGCAGCCCAGCGGGGGGGCTGACGGAGACCCAGTACTTC.

A remark on this clone: One end of the junction fails to match germline, which may point to a read error. The DNA for the CDR3 is TGCGCCTGCAGCAGGGGGTCCAACACTGAAGCTTTCTTT. It specifies CACSRGSNTEAFF. The gene calls are TRBV10-1 and TRBJ1-1; TRBD1 matches 7 bases. Germline V CDR1 and CDR2: WNHNN, SYGVQD (reference sequence). This CDR3 contains 13 residues.

V is TRBV5-1 and J is TRBJ2-3; 8 positions agree with TRBD1. The junction had 3 bases not matched to a gene; V was cut back by 3 bases and J by 0 bases. Germline CDR1 is SGHRS and CDR2 is YFSETQ. This CDR3 region has 15 residues. The CDR3, as DNA: TGCGCCAGCAGCTCGGACAGGGCTAGCACAGATACGCAGTATTTT. Amino acid sequence: CASSSDRASTDTQYF. The variable domain in full, with the rest retrieved from reference TRBV5-1 and TRBJ2-3, is KAGVTQTPRYLIKTRGQQVTLSCSPISGHRSVSWYQQTPGQGLQFLFEYFSETQRNKGNFPGRFSGRQFSNSRSEMNVSTLELGDSALYLCASSSDRASTDTQYFGPGTRLTVL.

This sequence joins TRBV5-5 and TRBJ2-2; possibly TRBD1 for D (6 bases). V was cut by 7 bases and J by 5 bases, with 15 bases left in between. There are 14 residues in the CDR3. In germline, CDR1 is SGHKS, CDR2 YYEKEE (reference sequence). For the CDR3, the DNA is TGTGCCAGCGGAGACAGGATACGGACCGGGGAGCTGTTTTTT. This translates into CASGDRIRTGELFF.

J is TRBJ2-2 and V is TRBV24-1, with D unclear. The CDR3 loop spans 16 amino acids. The V gene lost 1 base and the J gene lost 0 bases, with 8 bases spanning the gap. CDR1 KGHDR and CDR2 SFDVKD come from the germline V gene. In DNA form, the CDR3 reads TGTGCCACCAGTGATTTAAACCCGGCGAACACCGGGGAGCTGTTTTTT. This gives the protein CATSDLNPANTGELFF.

The chain employs TRBV10-1 and TRBJ2-4, with a possible D match to TRBD1 (6 bases). V lost 0 bases to trimming and J lost 9 bases, with 12 bases between them. The CDR3 has 14 amino acids. Germline loops: CDR1 WNHNN, CDR2 SYGVQD (reference sequence). This CDR3 is CASSESRGQGIQYF. Written as DNA, the CDR3 is TGCGCCAGCAGTGAGTCAAGGGGACAAGGCATTCAGTACTTC.

In its sample, this clone was seen a few times. V is TRBV24-1 and J is TRBJ2-5; 12 nucleotides align to TRBD2. After removal of 4 bases from V and 0 bases from J, the junction contained 2 bases not matched to a gene. The CDR3 consists of 16 residues. Germline V lookup: CDR1 KGHDR, CDR2 SFDVKD. CDR3 region: CATSETSGGYQETQYF. CDR3 nucleotide sequence: TGTGCCACCAGTGAGACTAGCGGGGGTTACCAAGAGACCCAGTACTTC.

This clone was counted once. This rearrangement joins TRBV3-1 (or the pseudogene TRBV3-2) to TRBJ2-1, with 10 bases fitting TRBD2. V lost 0 bases, J lost 10 bases, and 6 bases stayed unmatched. The CDR3 is made up of 15 amino acids. CDR1 and CDR2 (germline): LGHDT, YNNKEL (reference sequence). The CDR3 coding sequence is TGTGCCAGCAGCCAAGATCCCCTAGCGGGGGCCGAGCAGTTCTTC. As protein: CASSQDPLAGAEQFF.

For this clone: One junction end does not reproduce the germline sequence, and a read error may be involved. The chain is built from TRBV11-2 and TRBJ1-3; no firm D call. Germline V gene sequence: CDR1 SGHAT, CDR2 FQNNGV. This CDR3 is built from 16 residues. The CDR3 is CASGLGAPSSGNTIYF. The CDR3 nucleotides read TGTGCCAGCGGCTTAGGAGCCCCTAGCTCTGGAAACACCATATATTTT.

V usage is TRBV7-3 and J usage is TRBJ1-1, with D maybe TRBD1 (6 bases). Between the trimmed V and J ends, which lost 1 base and 6 bases, there was a span of 9 bases. The CDR3 sequence is 13 residues long. Germline V gene lookup returns CDR1 SGHTA and CDR2 FQGTGA. The CDR3 protein is CASSLKGGAEAFF. The CDR3 nucleotides read TGTGCCAGCAGCTTAAAAGGGGGTGCTGAAGCTTTCTTT.

CDR3 in DNA: TGTGCCAGCAGCCCGACAGGGGGTCCCTACAATGAGCAGTTCTTC. It yields the protein CASSPTGGPYNEQFF. This chain uses TRBV7-8 with TRBJ2-1; 9 bases line up with TRBD1. The trim removed 5 bases at V and 2 bases at J, leaving 4 bases unmatched. The CDR3 length is 15 residues. The germline V gene has CDR1 SGHVS and CDR2 FQNEAQ.

This clone was detected once. The genes are TRBV10-2 and TRBJ1-4; 7 nucleotides match TRBD1. The V gene end was trimmed by 7 bases and the J gene end by 7 bases; junction bases not matched to a gene: 18. The CDR3 has 17 residues. Germline V gene sequence: CDR1 WSHSY, CDR2 SAAADI. The CDR3 protein is CASKGQEALRGSEKLFF. CDR3 nucleotides: TGCGCCAGCAAAGGACAGGAGGCCCTCCGGGGTAGTGAAAAACTGTTTTTT.

The chain carries TRBV19 and TRBJ2-5, with 7 bases identical to TRBD2. Germline CDR1 and CDR2: LNHDA and SQIVND (reference sequence). The CDR3 runs to 15 residues. With V trimmed by 4 bases and J by 4 bases, 9 bases remained unmatched. In DNA form, the CDR3 reads TGTGCCAGTAGTACTGCCGCGGGGGTGGGAGAGACCCAGTACTTC. It yields the protein CASSTAAGVGETQYF.

The chain joins TRBV5-6 to TRBJ2-1, with 10 bases fitting TRBD2. The germline V gene has CDR1 SGHDT and CDR2 YYEEEE. The CDR3 runs 16 residues. The trim removed 4 bases at V and 4 bases at J, leaving 8 bases unmatched. The CDR3: CASSKASGGLYNEQFF. The CDR3 DNA sequence: TGTGCCAGCAGCAAAGCTAGCGGGGGCCTATACAATGAGCAGTTCTTC.

The CDR3 bases are TGTGCCAGCAGCCGGGACAGGGACTACGAGCAGTACTTC. It yields the protein CASSRDRDYEQYF. The genes are TRBV6-5 and TRBJ2-7; TRBD1 matches at 9 bases. V trimming: 6 bases; J trimming: 3 bases; junction bases outside the gene matches: 3. This CDR3 has 13 residues. Germline V CDR1 and CDR2: MNHEY, SVGAGI.

This clone was counted a few times. J is TRBJ1-3 and V is TRBV30; 7 nucleotides line up with TRBD1. CDR1 and CDR2 from the germline V gene are GTSNPN and SVGIG (reference sequence). The length of the CDR3 is 17 residues. Unmatched junction bases numbered 16, after V lost 5 bases and J lost 3 bases. CDR3 loop: CAWDKDRRPDCGNTIYF. In DNA form, the CDR3 reads TGTGCCTGGGACAAGGACAGGCGCCCGGACTGTGGAAACACCATATATTTT.

V gene TRBV5-1 combines with J gene TRBJ2-2; TRBD2 matches 8 bases. Germline CDR1 and CDR2: SGHRS and YFSETQ. CDR3 size: 16 residues. The V and J ends lost 4 bases and 5 bases, in that order; junction bases with no gene match: 10. Here the CDR3 DNA reads TGCGCCAGCAGCCCCCGGGCGGGGGGCAAAACCGGGGAGCTGTTTTTT. It codes for CASSPRAGGKTGELFF. The full variable domain, rest sourced from reference TRBV5-1 and TRBJ2-2, is KAGVTQTPRYLIKTRGQQVTLSCSPISGHRSVSWYQQTPGQGLQFLFEYFSETQRNKGNFPGRFSGRQFSNSRSEMNVSTLELGDSALYLCASSPRAGGKTGELFFGEGSRLTVL.

The CDR3 loop reads CASSPRQGFGIQYF. CDR3 DNA sequence: TGTGCCAGCAGCCCAAGACAGGGGTTCGGCATTCAGTACTTC. The rearrangement joins TRBV3-1 (or the pseudogene TRBV3-2) to TRBJ2-4; 8 bases are shared with TRBD1. Losses at the gene ends were 4 bases for V and 9 bases for J; bases not matched to a gene: 8. Germline V gene sequence: CDR1 LGHDT, CDR2 YNNKEL (reference sequence). CDR3 size: 14 residues.

The chain joins TRBV9 to TRBJ2-3; D possibly corresponds to TRBD1 (7 bases). The ends were cut back, 4 bases at V and 1 base at J, with 16 bases in the middle. Germline CDR1 and CDR2: SGDLS and YYNGEE. The CDR3 is 16 amino acids. The CDR3: CASSTLQGEGTDTQYF. As DNA, the CDR3 is TGTGCCAGCAGCACCCTTCAGGGGGAGGGCACAGATACGCAGTATTTT. Combining the CDR3 with reference TRBV9 and TRBJ2-3 gives the whole variable domain DSGVTQTPKHLITATGQRVTLRCSPRSGDLSVYWYQQSLDQGLQFLIQYYNGEERAKGNILERFSAQQFPDLHSELNLSSLELGDSALYFCASSTLQGEGTDTQYFGPGTRLTVL.

This clone has a handful of counts. V is TRBV11-2 and J is TRBJ2-3; 9 nucleotides align to TRBD2. The junction had 1 base not matched to a gene; V was cut back by 3 bases and J by 0 bases. The germline gives CDR1 SGHAT, CDR2 FQNNGV. CDR3 length: 15 amino acids. DNA for the CDR3: TGTGCCAGCAGCTTTAGCGGGGGCAGCACAGATACGCAGTATTTT. It encodes CASSFSGGSTDTQYF. The full variable domain, rest sourced from reference TRBV11-2 and TRBJ2-3, is EAGVAQSPRYKIIEKRQSVAFWCNPISGHATLYWYQQILGQGPKLLIQFQNNGVVDDSQLPKDRFSAERLKGVDSTLKIQPAKLEDSAVYLCASSFSGGSTDTQYFGPGTRLTVL.